These T cell receptor beta chains were read from a single sample in a study of CD8 T cells in ankylosing spondylitis. TCRdb re-called the 5' RACE reads through MiXCR, storing one row per CDR3 protein. Of roughly 700,000 distinct CDR3 sequences in the sample, under 20% were seen once. Sequences were obtained from blood, either unsorted or a sorted T cell fraction (not recorded which). The receptors derive from a male donor with ankylosing spondylitis. CDR3s include the opening cysteine and the closing phenylalanine or tryptophan. The order of the fields is J gene, V gene, D gene, clone size, CDR3 protein, CDR3 DNA. D genes are given only for firm matches. Some rows have no size entry. The others give once, few or many, or a class for an expanded clone.

J: TRBJ2-5
V: TRBV29-1
D: TRBD1
size: NA
CDR3: CSVEDAPGTGLETQYF
DNA: TGCAGCGTTGAAGATGCCCCCGGGACAGGGCTAGAGACCCAGTACTTC

J: TRBJ1-3
V: TRBV7-2
D: TRBD1
size: few
CDR3: CASSNRQGGNTIYF
DNA: TGTGCCAGCAGCAACCGACAGGGGGGAAACACCATATATTTT

J: TRBJ1-6
V: TRBV12-3/TRBV12-4
D: NA
size: few
CDR3: CASSLGTGYGSPLHF
DNA: TGTGCCAGCAGTTTGGGAACAGGGTATGGGTCACCCCTCCACTTT

J: TRBJ1-5
V: TRBV5-1
D: NA
size: many
CDR3: CASSFDGNQPQHF
DNA: TGCGCCAGCAGCTTCGACGGAAATCAGCCCCAGCATTTT

J: TRBJ2-1
V: TRBV10-3
D: NA
size: NA
CDR3: CAVRPEGFPFGQFF
DNA: TGTGCCGTGAGGCCGGAAGGGTTCCCTTTTGGGCAGTTCTTC

J: TRBJ2-7
V: TRBV20-1
D: NA
size: many
CDR3: CSALVAGDPYEQYF
DNA: TGCAGTGCTCTCGTAGCAGGGGATCCCTACGAGCAGTACTTC

J: TRBJ2-7
V: TRBV7-6
D: TRBD1
size: NA
CDR3: CASSLWPGGYEQYF
DNA: TGTGCCAGCAGCTTATGGCCAGGGGGCTACGAGCAGTACTTC

J: TRBJ2-3
V: TRBV4-2
D: NA
size: NA
CDR3: CASSQAKSRGRTNTDTQYF
DNA: TGTGCCAGCAGCCAAGCCAAAAGCCGGGGCCGAACAAACACAGATACGCAGTATTTT

J: TRBJ2-3
V: TRBV7-7
D: TRBD2
size: few
CDR3: CASSPWTSGSLRSDTQYF
DNA: TGTGCCAGCAGCCCCTGGACTAGCGGGAGTTTGAGGTCAGATACGCAGTATTTT

J: TRBJ2-7
V: TRBV7-9
D: NA
size: few
CDR3: CASSPHWSSYEQYF
DNA: TGTGCCAGCAGCCCCCACTGGAGCTCCTACGAGCAGTACTTC

J: TRBJ1-6
V: TRBV20-1
D: TRBD1
size: few
CDR3: CSARGTGSSPLHF
DNA: TGCAGTGCTAGAGGGACAGGGAGTTCACCCCTCCACTTT

J: TRBJ2-5
V: TRBV5-1
D: NA
size: few
CDR3: CASSLGKGSIQETQYF
DNA: TGCGCCAGCAGCTTGGGTAAGGGATCGATCCAAGAGACCCAGTACTTC

J: TRBJ2-1
V: TRBV29-1
D: TRBD1
size: few
CDR3: CSVGQGVSYNEQFF
DNA: TGCAGCGTTGGACAGGGGGTATCGTACAATGAGCAGTTCTTC

J: TRBJ2-1
V: TRBV29-1
D: NA
size: many
CDR3: CSVRPGGSYNEQFF
DNA: TGCAGCGTTCGTCCAGGAGGGTCCTACAATGAGCAGTTCTTC

J: TRBJ2-1
V: TRBV9
D: TRBD1
size: few
CDR3: CASSVGLYRGRGRYNEQFF
DNA: TGTGCCAGCAGCGTAGGGCTCTACAGGGGGCGCGGCAGGTACAATGAGCAGTTCTTC

J: TRBJ2-2
V: TRBV20-1
D: TRBD2
size: NA
CDR3: CSARWREGYTGELFF
DNA: TGCAGTGCTAGATGGCGGGAGGGTTACACCGGGGAGCTGTTTTTT

J: TRBJ2-2
V: TRBV6-1
D: NA
size: NA
CDR3: CASSVSPNTGELFF
DNA: TGTGCCAGCAGTGTTAGCCCGAACACCGGGGAGCTGTTTTTT

J: TRBJ2-5
V: TRBV20-1
D: TRBD2
size: NA
CDR3: CSASLTTSGGAKTQYF
DNA: TGCAGTGCTAGTCTCACGACTAGCGGGGGGGCCAAGACCCAGTACTTC

J: TRBJ2-7
V: TRBV16
D: NA
size: NA
CDR3: CASSHRVYEQYF
DNA: TGTGCCAGCAGCCATCGGGTTTACGAGCAGTACTTC

J: TRBJ2-1
V: TRBV20-1
D: TRBD1
size: many
CDR3: CSALSDRGLYNEQFF
DNA: TGCAGTGCTCTATCCGACAGGGGGCTGTACAATGAGCAGTTCTTC

J: TRBJ1-1
V: TRBV12-3/TRBV12-4
D: NA
size: NA
CDR3: CASTSMGARTEAFF
DNA: TGTGCCAGCACCTCTATGGGGGCGAGGACTGAAGCTTTCTTT

J: TRBJ1-1
V: TRBV3-1
D: TRBD1
size: few
CDR3: CASSRNRGRTEAFF
DNA: TGTGCCAGCAGTCGGAACAGGGGGCGGACTGAAGCTTTCTTT

J: TRBJ1-1
V: TRBV5-6
D: NA
size: few
CDR3: CASSLVSGTTEAFF
DNA: TGTGCCAGCAGCTTGGTTTCAGGGACCACTGAAGCTTTCTTT

J: TRBJ1-1
V: TRBV5-5
D: NA
size: NA
CDR3: CASSLGILATEAFF
DNA: TGTGCCAGCAGCCTGGGTATTTTGGCCACTGAAGCTTTCTTT

J: TRBJ2-7
V: TRBV3-1
D: NA
size: NA
CDR3: CASSLGTQAYEQYF
DNA: TGTGCCAGCAGCCTTGGGACGCAGGCCTACGAGCAGTACTTC

J: TRBJ1-2
V: TRBV10-2
D: NA
size: NA
CDR3: CASSPEIDGNYGYTF
DNA: TGCGCCAGCAGCCCCGAAATCGACGGTAACTATGGCTACACCTTC

J: TRBJ1-1
V: TRBV20-1
D: NA
size: few
CDR3: CSAQIVGRMNTEAFF
DNA: TGCAGTGCTCAAATCGTGGGGCGCATGAACACTGAAGCTTTCTTT

J: TRBJ2-3
V: TRBV4-1
D: NA
size: NA
CDR3: CASSQDGAAVDTQYF
DNA: TGCGCCAGCAGCCAAGATGGAGCGGCCGTGGATACGCAGTATTTT

J: TRBJ1-2
V: TRBV12-3/TRBV12-4
D: TRBD1
size: few
CDR3: CASSPSPRTGGSYTF
DNA: TGTGCCAGCAGTCCTAGCCCCCGCACAGGGGGCAGCTACACCTTC

J: TRBJ1-1
V: TRBV12-3/TRBV12-4
D: NA
size: NA
CDR3: CASSSQAGVGNTEAFF
DNA: TGTGCCAGCAGTTCCCAAGCGGGGGTGGGGAACACTGAAGCTTTCTTT

J: TRBJ1-5
V: TRBV2
D: NA
size: NA
CDR3: CASKRSAAGNQPQHF
DNA: TGTGCCAGCAAAAGGTCTGCCGCCGGCAATCAGCCCCAGCATTTT

J: TRBJ2-1
V: TRBV12-3/TRBV12-4
D: TRBD2
size: few
CDR3: CASSPRGTSRNEQFF
DNA: TGTGCCAGCAGTCCGAGGGGGACTAGCAGAAATGAGCAGTTCTTC

J: TRBJ1-2
V: TRBV5-1
D: NA
size: few
CDR3: CASSSLESGGYTF
DNA: TGCGCCAGCAGCTCCTTGGAGTCCGGGGGCTACACCTTC

J: TRBJ2-1
V: TRBV7-3
D: TRBD2
size: NA
CDR3: CASSPRLAGLNEQFF
DNA: TGTGCCAGCAGCCCCCGGTTAGCGGGGCTGAATGAGCAGTTCTTC

J: TRBJ2-2
V: TRBV27
D: NA
size: NA
CDR3: CASSPYLANTGELFF
DNA: TGTGCCAGCAGTCCTTACCTCGCGAACACCGGGGAGCTGTTTTTT

J: TRBJ2-3
V: TRBV9
D: TRBD2
size: NA
CDR3: CASSPWEGPTDTQYF
DNA: TGTGCCAGCAGCCCCTGGGAGGGGCCCACAGATACGCAGTATTTT

J: TRBJ1-2
V: TRBV4-1
D: NA
size: few
CDR3: CASSQEVYANYGYTF
DNA: TGCGCCAGCAGCCAAGAGGTGTACGCTAACTATGGCTACACCTTC

J: TRBJ2-1
V: TRBV27
D: NA
size: NA
CDR3: CASSTRGSEQFF
DNA: TGTGCCAGCAGTACAAGGGGGTCTGAGCAGTTCTTC

J: TRBJ2-1
V: TRBV2
D: NA
size: few
CDR3: CASSEGWKGVDEQFF
DNA: TGTGCCAGCAGTGAGGGGTGGAAGGGGGTCGATGAGCAGTTCTTC

J: TRBJ2-1
V: TRBV11-2
D: NA
size: NA
CDR3: CASSLDQRKVGYDEQFF
DNA: TGTGCCAGCAGCTTAGATCAGCGAAAGGTGGGGTATGATGAGCAGTTCTTC

J: TRBJ1-3
V: TRBV5-1
D: NA
size: NA
CDR3: CASSLAYRQGGSGNTIYF
DNA: TGCGCCAGCAGCTTGGCCTACCGTCAAGGGGGTTCTGGAAACACCATATATTTT